This T cell receptor beta chain emerged from a study of immune cell composition in non-small cell lung cancer. Study-level information: Most cases were lung adenocarcinoma or squamous cell carcinoma.

Germline CDR1 MNHEY, CDR2 SVGAGI. This CDR3 has 15 residues. With V trimmed by 2 bases and J by 1 base, 0 bases remained unmatched. Normal lung was taken at the farthest possible site, at least 3 cm from tumour. Clones were sequenced by immunoSEQ multiplex PCR, and TCRdb holds only the in-frame ones, with some missing. The table has about 6,600 clones, roughly four fifths seen once. Sequencing was done on a sample of non-adjacent lung tissue. The sequence derives from a human donor with non-small cell lung cancer. The chain recombines TRBV6-5 with TRBJ2-3; 10 bases are a match to TRBD2. CDR3 DNA: TGTGCCAGCAGTTACCTAGCGGGAGGCACAGATACGCAGTATTTT. Translated, it gives CASSYLAGGTDTQYF.